Here is one T cell receptor beta chain with its context. The record originates from a study of blood T cell repertoires in COVID-19. The overall study: Samples representing acute and convalescent COVID-19 were sourced from the United States, Italy and Spain.

The CDR3 sequence is 15 residues long. V dropped 1 base and J dropped 2; count of bases not matched to a gene: 4. The germline V gene has CDR1 SGHDT and CDR2 YYEEEE. Sequenced by immunoSEQ multiplex PCR; TCRdb stores in-frame clones only, minus some. In the table there are 200,000 to 250,000 clones, about 83% of which are singletons. Seattle's cohort entered during active infection and was followed longitudinally. The chain has TRBV5-6 and TRBJ2-7; 9 bases fit TRBD1. Input material: peripheral blood. This TCR was sampled from a woman aged 30 to 39 with COVID-19, enrolled during active disease. As DNA, the CDR3 is TGTGCCAGCAGCTTGAGACGGACAGGGGCCTACGAGCAGTACTTC. Translation gives CASSLRRTGAYEQYF. The full variable domain, its missing parts supplied by reference TRBV5-6 and TRBJ2-7, is DAGVTQSPTHLIKTRGQQVTLRCSPKSGHDTVSWYQQALGQGPQFIFQYYEEEERQRGNFPDRFSGHQFPNYSSELNVNALLLGDSALYLCASSLRRTGAYEQYFGPGTRLTVT.